These 25 T cell receptor beta chains originate from one sample sequenced in a study of control samples from healthy donors and cancer patients. TCRdb keeps only in-frame clones here, not all; method: immunoSEQ multiplex PCR. The sample yields roughly 450,000 clones, over 75% seen once. Material: PBMCs. The receptor set was obtained from a man aged 40-55 years with head and neck cancer.

CDR3 sequence (DNA): TGTGCCAGCAGGACAGGGACCTACGAGCAGTACTTC. It encodes CASRTGTYEQYF. The V call is TRBV28, the J call TRBJ2-7; TRBD1 matches at 7 bases. Germline V gene lookup returns CDR1 MDHEN and CDR2 SYDVKM. The CDR3 extends over 12 amino acids. Trimming cost V 6 bases and J 2 bases; bases outside gene matches: 1.

CDR3 amino acids: CAWSRLDEAFF. The CDR3 DNA reads TGTGCCTGGAGTAGGTTGGACGAAGCTTTCTTT. The genes are TRBV30 and TRBJ1-1; D call uncertain. The CDR3 runs 11 residues. Trimming took off 2 bases at V and 8 bases at J, with 9 bases between the two ends. Germline V CDR1 and CDR2: GTSNPN, SVGIG (reference sequence).

The chain recombines TRBV11-2 with TRBJ2-1; 8 nucleotides line up with TRBD2. Germline CDR1 SGHAT, CDR2 FQNNGV. The CDR3 has 13 residues. The J segment lost 9 bases and the V segment lost 5 bases, leaving 6 bases of the junction unmatched. The CDR3 is CASSLRGEGEQFF. The CDR3 DNA reads TGTGCCAGCAGCCTGCGGGGGGAGGGTGAGCAGTTCTTC.

The chain uses TRBV29-1 and TRBJ1-2; weak D call: TRBD1 (5 bases). The germline CDR1 and CDR2 sequences are SQVTM and ANQGSEA. V was clipped by 7 bases and J by 4 bases, with 16 bases between them. The CDR3 runs 13 residues. The chain's CDR3 is CSALEGPSYGYTF. The CDR3 DNA reads as TGCAGCGCTCTAGAGGGACCAAGCTATGGCTACACCTTC.

The chain recombines TRBV18 with TRBJ1-6, with TRBD1 as a possible D gene (5 bases). This CDR3 is built from 15 residues. In germline, CDR1 is KGHSH, CDR2 LQKENI. V lost 2 bases and J lost 8, with 13 bases in between. DNA for the CDR3: TGTGCCAGCTCACCATTGGGGGTTTTAGATTCACCCCTCCACTTT. This codes for CASSPLGVLDSPLHF. Looking up the rest from reference TRBV18 and TRBJ1-6 gives the full variable domain: NAGVMQNPRHLVRRRGQEARLRCSPMKGHSHVYWYRQLPEEGLKFMVYLQKENIIDESGMPKERFSAEFPKEGPSILRIQQVVRGDSAAYFCASSPLGVLDSPLHFGNGTRLTVT.

The V call is TRBV4-1, the J call TRBJ2-1; 7 bases are a match to TRBD1. The J segment lost 8 bases and the V segment lost 3 bases, leaving 4 bases of the junction unmatched. The CDR3 is made up of 13 amino acids. Germline CDR1 MGHRA, CDR2 YSYEKL. The CDR3 is CASSQRTGDEQFF. For the CDR3, the DNA is TGCGCCAGCAGCCAGCGAACAGGGGATGAGCAGTTCTTC.

V gene TRBV6-1 combines with J gene TRBJ1-2; no definite D call. This CDR3 contains 14 residues. CDR1 MNHNS and CDR2 SASEGT come from the germline V gene. V lost 0 bases to trimming and J lost 8 bases, with 13 bases between them. The CDR3: CASSEALEGRGYTF. CDR3 DNA sequence: TGTGCCAGCAGTGAAGCGCTGGAAGGTCGAGGCTACACCTTC.

The chain links TRBV7-3 to TRBJ1-1; D is undetermined. V was pared by 1 base and J by 4 bases, with 10 bases between. Germline V gene data show CDR1 as SGHTA and CDR2 as FQGTGA. The CDR3 covers 14 residues. CDR3 DNA: TGTGCCAGCAGCTTAAAAGCCGGGAGCACTGAAGCTTTCTTT. This encodes CASSLKAGSTEAFF.

The gene calls are TRBV2 and TRBJ2-1; 11 nucleotides line up with TRBD2. The CDR3 covers 15 residues. The V and J ends lost 3 bases and 9 bases, in that order; junction bases with no gene match: 7. Germline CDR1 and CDR2: SNHLY and FYNNEI. CDR3 residues: CASSDEASGGSEQFF. For the CDR3, the DNA is TGTGCCAGCAGTGACGAGGCTAGCGGGGGGAGTGAGCAGTTCTTC.

The chain is built from TRBV6-2 or TRBV6-3 and TRBJ1-4, with TRBD1 identical over 7 bases. This CDR3 region has 13 residues. Germline V gene sequence: CDR1 MNHEY, CDR2 SVGEGT. Unmatched junction bases numbered 5, after V lost 5 bases and J lost 8 bases. The CDR3 DNA follows: TGTGCCAGCAGTACGACAGGGAAGGAAAAACTGTTTTTT. Its protein product is CASSTTGKEKLFF.

The chain couples TRBV28 to TRBJ2-1; D is possibly TRBD1 or TRBD2 (6 bases each). The CDR3 consists of 16 residues. V was pared by 2 bases and J by 7 bases, with 18 bases between. Germline values: CDR1 MDHEN, CDR2 SYDVKM. The CDR3 here is CASSLGGRGHMNEQFF. The CDR3 nucleotides read TGTGCCAGCAGTTTAGGTGGCCGGGGGCATATGAATGAGCAGTTCTTC. Full variable domain (outside the CDR3, taken from reference TRBV28 and TRBJ2-1): DVKVTQSSRYLVKRTGEKVFLECVQDMDHENMFWYRQDPGLGLRLIYFSYDVKMKEKGDIPEGYSVSREKKERFSLILESASTNQTSMYLCASSLGGRGHMNEQFFGPGTRLTVL.

In DNA, the CDR3 is TGTGCCAGCAGCGCGACGGACAATCAGCCCCAGCATTTT. Residues: CASSATDNQPQHF. V and J are TRBV6-4 and TRBJ1-5, with D uncertain. Germline lookup yields CDR1 MRHNA and CDR2 SNTAGT. Trimming took off 6 bases at V and 3 bases at J, with 9 bases between the two ends. This CDR3 spans 13 amino acids.

The gene calls are TRBV28 and TRBJ2-2; D unresolved. Trimming removed 6 bases from V and 0 bases from J, with 14 bases in between. The germline gives CDR1 MDHEN, CDR2 SYDVKM. The length of the CDR3 is 16 residues. The CDR3 DNA follows: TGTGCCAGCAGATCATGGAGACCAGCGAACACCGGGGAGCTGTTTTTT. Residues: CASRSWRPANTGELFF.

This clone was observed a few times. The CDR3 coding sequence is TGTGCCAGCAGCTTAGTCTCAGGGAACAATCAGCCCCAGCATTTT. Protein product: CASSLVSGNNQPQHF. The chain uses TRBV7-2 and TRBJ1-5; TRBD1 is a possible D gene (5 bases). This CDR3 is 15 amino acids long. V was clipped by 1 base and J by 3 bases, with 10 bases between them. Germline V lookup: CDR1 SGHTA, CDR2 FQGNSA.

This rearrangement joins TRBV6-4 to TRBJ2-7; D remains unclear. Between the trimmed V and J ends, which lost 5 bases and 2 bases, there was a span of 13 bases. Looked up from germline, CDR1 is MRHNA and CDR2 is SNTAGT. This CDR3 is 14 amino acids long. This CDR3 is CASSYKGPTYEQYF. As DNA, the CDR3 is TGTGCCAGCAGTTACAAGGGTCCGACCTACGAGCAGTACTTC.

V and J are TRBV11-3 and TRBJ1-5; no firm D call. V was trimmed by 5 bases and J by 8 bases, leaving 10 bases between them. Germline CDR1 reads SGHNT; CDR2 reads YENEEA. There are 12 residues in the CDR3. The CDR3: CASSPPQEPQHF. DNA of the CDR3: TGTGCCAGCAGCCCCCCCCAGGAGCCCCAGCATTTT.

The V call is TRBV18, the J call TRBJ1-4; D gene ambiguous. CDR3 length: 18 residues. V was cut by 2 bases and J by 0 bases, with 16 bases left in between. From germline, CDR1 is KGHSH and CDR2 LQKENI. The CDR3 bases are TGTGCCAGCTCACCAGGTTCAGGTGTCGGGGCAACTAATGAAAAACTGTTTTTT. Translation gives CASSPGSGVGATNEKLFF.

The count of this clone is one. CDR3 loop: CASSSHLTLGSARRETQYF. The CDR3 DNA follows: TGTGCCAGCAGTTCTCACCTCACCCTGGGCTCAGCGAGGCGAGAGACCCAGTACTTC. The genes are TRBV27 and TRBJ2-5, with D unclear. Trimming left V 4 bases short and J 4 bases short, with 28 bases between. This CDR3 is built from 19 residues. The germline CDR1 and CDR2 sequences are MNHEY and SMNVEV (reference sequence).

The V and J genes are TRBV10-3 and TRBJ2-3, with D possibly being TRBD1 or TRBD2 (6 bases each). V dropped 3 bases and J dropped 3 bases, with 10 bases sitting between them. CDR1 ENHRY and CDR2 SYGVKD come from the germline V gene. The CDR3 covers 14 residues. For the CDR3, the DNA is TGTGCCATCAGTGACGGGGGCTTGACAGATACGCAGTATTTT. This sequence encodes CAISDGGLTDTQYF.

V is TRBV5-1 and J is TRBJ2-1; 8 bases agree with TRBD2. This CDR3 has 17 residues. Germline loops: CDR1 SGHRS, CDR2 YFSETQ. V trimming: 4 bases; J trimming: 1 base; junction bases outside the gene matches: 10. In nucleotides, the CDR3 is TGCGCCAGCAGCCCCTCCAGCGGGAGCGGGTCCTACAATGAGCAGTTCTTC. It yields the protein CASSPSSGSGSYNEQFF.

As DNA, the CDR3 is TGTGCCAGTAGTGAGACGGCAAATACATTTCCCCAGCATTTT. It codes for CASSETANTFPQHF. V usage is TRBV19 and J usage is TRBJ1-5; D gene unclear. The CDR3 spans 14 residues. CDR1 is LNHDA and CDR2 is SQIVND in the germline V gene (reference sequence). Trimming left V 5 bases short and J 10 bases short, with 18 bases between. The variable domain in full, completed from reference TRBV19 and TRBJ1-5, reads DGGITQSPKYLFRKEGQNVTLSCEQNLNHDAMYWYRQDPGQGLRLIYYSQIVNDFQKGDIAEGYSVSREKKESFPLTVTSAQKNPTAFYLCASSETANTFPQHFGDGTRLSIL.

This clone has only one observation. V usage is TRBV7-3 and J usage is TRBJ2-5; tentatively, D is TRBD2 (6 bases). Germline values: CDR1 SGHTA, CDR2 FQGTGA. V was shortened by 5 bases and J by 2 bases, with 9 bases between the two germline ends. The CDR3 is 13 amino acids. CDR3 region: CASSDRGQETQYF. The CDR3 bases are TGTGCCAGCAGCGACCGGGGGCAAGAGACCCAGTACTTC.

The V gene is TRBV11-2, the J gene TRBJ1-1; D is unclear. This CDR3 contains 13 residues. V was clipped by 3 bases and J by 4 bases, with 9 bases between them. The V gene's germline CDR1 is SGHAT and CDR2 FQNNGV. The CDR3: CASSFEPSTEAFF. CDR3 nucleotide sequence: TGTGCCAGCAGCTTTGAACCTAGCACTGAAGCTTTCTTT. The full variable domain, its missing parts supplied by reference TRBV11-2 and TRBJ1-1, is EAGVAQSPRYKIIEKRQSVAFWCNPISGHATLYWYQQILGQGPKLLIQFQNNGVVDDSQLPKDRFSAERLKGVDSTLKIQPAKLEDSAVYLCASSFEPSTEAFFGQGTRLTVV.

In its sample, this clone was seen once. The chain links TRBV28 to TRBJ1-4; D is ambiguous. The germline V gene has CDR1 MDHEN and CDR2 SYDVKM. The CDR3 extends over 11 amino acids. V was pared by 6 bases and J by 8 bases, with 7 bases between. The CDR3 bases are TGTGCCAGCAGGTCCGGGGAAAAACTGTTTTTT. Translated, it gives CASRSGEKLFF. The full variable domain, completed using reference TRBV28 and TRBJ1-4, is DVKVTQSSRYLVKRTGEKVFLECVQDMDHENMFWYRQDPGLGLRLIYFSYDVKMKEKGDIPEGYSVSREKKERFSLILESASTNQTSMYLCASRSGEKLFFGSGTQLSVL.

Notes on this clone: One end of the junction fails to match germline, which may point to a read error. V usage is TRBV19 and J usage is TRBJ2-7, with TRBD1 matching over 8 bases. Germline-derived CDR1 and CDR2 are LNHDA and SQIVND (reference sequence). This CDR3 contains 15 residues. The CDR3 sequence is CASSTQGAISSEQYF. CDR3 bases: TGTGCCAGTAGCACCCAGGGGGCGATCTCCTCCGAGCAGTACTTC.